The 20 T cell receptor beta chains listed next were all sequenced from one sample in a study of blood T cell repertoires in COVID-19. Repertoires were generated with immunoSEQ multiplex PCR, while TCRdb's copy carries only in-frame clones and drops some. The sample lists roughly 190,000 clones, 65% to 85% occurring once. Sequenced sample: peripheral blood. Receptors originate from a human donor with acute or convalescent COVID-19. The donor label of this sample is uncertain.

The rearrangement uses TRBV28 and TRBJ1-4; 7 bases align to TRBD1. Germline-derived CDR1 and CDR2 are MDHEN and SYDVKM. The ends lost 5 bases at V and 5 bases at J; junction bases unmatched: 5. The length of the CDR3 is 14 residues. In DNA, the CDR3 is TGTGCCAGCAGTCTAACAGGGGCAAATGAAAAACTGTTTTTT. Translation gives CASSLTGANEKLFF.

V and J are TRBV29-1 and TRBJ1-4, with D unclear. Per the germline V gene, CDR1 is SQVTM and CDR2 is ANQGSEA. The CDR3 consists of 15 residues. V was shortened by 6 bases and J by 7 bases, with 21 bases between the two germline ends. CDR3 amino acids: CSVVKEYPPFEKLFF. DNA for the CDR3: TGCAGCGTGGTGAAGGAGTATCCACCTTTTGAAAAACTGTTTTTT. Full variable domain (outside the CDR3, taken from reference TRBV29-1 and TRBJ1-4): SAVISQKPSRDICQRGTSLTIQCQVDSQVTMMFWYRQQPGQSLTLIATANQGSEATYESGFVIDKFPISRPNLTFSTLTVSNMSPEDSSIYLCSVVKEYPPFEKLFFGSGTQLSVL.

The rearrangement joins TRBV7-6 to TRBJ2-5; 8 nucleotides match TRBD1. V dropped 0 bases and J dropped 8; count of bases not matched to a gene: 11. CDR1 is SGHVS and CDR2 is FNYEAQ in the germline V gene. The CDR3 is made up of 16 amino acids. The CDR3 sequence: CASSLATGAELGTQYF. CDR3 nucleotide sequence: TGTGCCAGCAGCTTAGCGACAGGGGCGGAGCTGGGAACCCAGTACTTC.

V and J are TRBV28 and TRBJ2-1; 9 bases are shared with TRBD2. This CDR3 region has 16 residues. The germline V gene has CDR1 MDHEN and CDR2 SYDVKM. J lost 6 bases, V lost 7 bases, and 13 bases had no gene match. Written as DNA, the CDR3 is TGTGCCAGCACTTCCTCAAGGCGGACTAGCGTCAATGAGCAGTTCTTC. This codes for CASTSSRRTSVNEQFF.

V is TRBV30 and J is TRBJ2-7; tentatively, D is TRBD2 (6 bases). V was pared by 0 bases and J by 11 bases, with 14 bases between. In germline, CDR1 is GTSNPN, CDR2 SVGIG (reference sequence). There are 12 residues in the CDR3. The CDR3 reads CAWSVVRGSEYF. DNA for the CDR3: TGTGCCTGGAGTGTGGTGCGGGGTTCGGAGTACTTC.

The chain is built from TRBV6-1 and TRBJ2-1, with 13 nucleotides matching TRBD2. Germline trimming cut 2 bases from V and 7 bases from J; bases unmatched to any gene: 5. From germline, CDR1 is MNHNS and CDR2 SASEGT. CDR3 length: 16 amino acids. The DNA of the CDR3 is TGTGCCAGCAGTGAACAAACACTAGCGGGAGGGAATGAGCAGTTCTTC. Translation gives CASSEQTLAGGNEQFF.

This chain connects TRBV3-1 (or the pseudogene TRBV3-2) to TRBJ1-1; the match to TRBD1 covers 12 bases. The CDR3 runs to 14 residues. After removal of 2 bases from V and 6 bases from J, the junction contained 1 base not matched to a gene. From germline, CDR1 is LGHDT and CDR2 YNNKEL (reference sequence). The CDR3 region has the DNA TGTGCCAGCAGCCAAAGGGACAGGGGGCCTGAAGCTTTCTTT. Translating it yields CASSQRDRGPEAFF.

The V gene is TRBV5-5, the J gene TRBJ2-7, with D possibly being TRBD1 (6 bases). V gave up 6 bases and J gave up 4 bases, with 20 bases separating them. CDR1 is SGHKS and CDR2 is YYEKEE in the germline V gene (reference sequence). This CDR3 comprises 15 residues. Written as DNA, the CDR3 is TGTGCCAGCATACCGAAGCCCGGGCAGGGGTACGAGCAGTACTTC. Encoded protein: CASIPKPGQGYEQYF. The entire variable domain, with the rest obtained from reference TRBV5-5 and TRBJ2-7, is as follows: DAGVTQSPTHLIKTRGQQVTLRCSPISGHKSVSWYQQVLGQGPQFIFQYYEKEERGRGNFPDRFSARQFPNYSSELNVNALLLGDSALYLCASIPKPGQGYEQYFGPGTRLTVT.

The rearrangement joins TRBV27 to TRBJ1-1, with TRBD1 matching over 7 bases. Germline assignment: CDR1 MNHEY and CDR2 SMNVEV (reference sequence). This CDR3 has 17 residues. With V trimmed by 9 bases and J by 0 bases, 16 bases remained unmatched. The CDR3 DNA reads as TGTGCCAGACCCTTCCAGGGGGTCCCGCCAATGAACACTGAAGCTTTCTTT. Its translation: CARPFQGVPPMNTEAFF.

V usage is TRBV7-8 and J usage is TRBJ2-1; 9 nucleotides agree with TRBD1. The CDR3 spans 16 residues. Germline V lookup: CDR1 SGHVS, CDR2 FQNEAQ. Losses at the gene ends were 1 base for V and 7 bases for J; bases not matched to a gene: 8. The CDR3 here is CASSLGTKQGANEQFF. The CDR3 DNA follows: TGTGCCAGCAGCTTAGGAACAAAACAGGGGGCAAATGAGCAGTTCTTC.

This clone was seen only a few times. CDR3 residues: CASGIRGPGNQPQHF. The CDR3 DNA reads TGTGCCAGCGGTATCAGGGGGCCAGGCAATCAGCCCCAGCATTTT. The V gene is TRBV27, the J gene TRBJ1-5; 8 bases are shared with TRBD1. Germline V gene lookup returns CDR1 MNHEY and CDR2 SMNVEV (reference sequence). V shed 8 bases and J 2 bases; nucleotides not matched to a gene: 8. The CDR3 contains 15 residues.

Concerning this clone itself: One end of the junction is discordant with germline, which a read error may explain. V is TRBV6-5 and J is TRBJ2-7, with D possibly being TRBD2 (6 bases). CDR1 and CDR2 from the germline V gene are MNHEY and SVGAGI. This CDR3 has 15 residues. The CDR3 nucleotides read TGTGCCCGCAGTTACTCTAGGAGGGGCTCCTACGAGCAGTACTTC. It is translated as CARSYSRRGSYEQYF.

The J gene is TRBJ1-2, the V gene TRBV7-9; 7 bases fit TRBD1. Losses at the gene ends were 5 bases for V and 6 bases for J; bases not matched to a gene: 15. Germline V gives CDR1 SEHNR, CDR2 FQNEAQ (reference sequence). The CDR3 is 16 residues long. The DNA of the CDR3 is TGTGCCAGCAGCCAAAACCGGGACAGAGATTCGAATGGCTACACCTTC. Amino acids: CASSQNRDRDSNGYTF. Complete variable domain (other parts from reference TRBV7-9 and TRBJ1-2): DTGVSQNPRHKITKRGQNVTFRCDPISEHNRLYWYRQTLGQGPEFLTYFQNEAQLEKSRLLSDRFSAERPKGSFSTLEIQRTEQGDSAMYLCASSQNRDRDSNGYTFGSGTRLTVV.

This clone has only a few counts. J is TRBJ2-1 and V is TRBV2; perhaps TRBD1 as D (5 bases). This CDR3 region has 11 residues. The V end was cut by 8 bases, the J end by 9 bases, with 11 bases between. Looked up from germline, CDR1 is SNHLY and CDR2 is FYNNEI. CDR3 in amino acids: CASHRIVEQFF. The DNA for the CDR3 is TGTGCCAGCCACAGGATTGTTGAGCAGTTCTTC.

This chain links TRBV6-5 with TRBJ2-7; D is uncertain. Germline CDR1 is MNHEY and CDR2 is SVGAGI. V was clipped by 5 bases and J by 1 base, with 12 bases between them. The CDR3 has 14 amino acids. CDR3 bases: TGTGCCAGCAGTCCCCGGTGGAGTTCCTACGAGCAGTACTTC. This codes for CASSPRWSSYEQYF.

This clone was seen more than once but under ten times. V gene TRBV3-1 (or the pseudogene TRBV3-2) combines with J gene TRBJ2-5; D perhaps matches TRBD1 (6 bases). The CDR3 covers 13 residues. Germline V CDR1 and CDR2: LGHDT, YNNKEL (reference sequence). With 4 bases removed from V and 1 base from J, the gap between germline ends came to 7 bases. The CDR3 reads CASSRGGQETQYF. CDR3 DNA sequence: TGTGCCAGCAGCCGAGGGGGCCAAGAGACCCAGTACTTC.

The chain employs TRBV25-1 and TRBJ1-4; D is ambiguous. The CDR3 runs to 16 residues. Germline loops: CDR1 MGHDK, CDR2 SYGVNS. V lost 7 bases to trimming and J lost 4 bases, with 19 bases between them. The CDR3 loop reads CASTETGTGVNEKLFF. Written as DNA, the CDR3 is TGTGCCAGCACCGAAACCGGAACGGGTGTTAATGAAAAACTGTTTTTT.

The chain has TRBV7-8 and TRBJ2-1; 9 nucleotides agree with TRBD1. Trimming took 1 base from V and 6 from J; bases not matched to a gene: 4. This CDR3 comprises 15 residues. Germline lookup yields CDR1 SGHVS and CDR2 FQNEAQ. This CDR3 is CASSLEGQGSNEQFF. In DNA, the CDR3 is TGTGCCAGCAGCTTAGAGGGACAGGGCTCCAATGAGCAGTTCTTC.

The chain combines TRBV5-1 with TRBJ1-1; weak D call: TRBD1 (5 bases). The CDR3 length is 13 residues. Germline-derived CDR1 and CDR2 are SGHRS and YFSETQ. Trimming removed 2 bases at V and 4 bases at J, with 9 bases between. The CDR3 coding sequence is TGCGCCAGCAGCTTCAGGGTAGGCACTGAAGCTTTCTTT. It yields the protein CASSFRVGTEAFF. Drawing the rest from reference TRBV5-1 and TRBJ1-1, the complete variable domain is KAGVTQTPRYLIKTRGQQVTLSCSPISGHRSVSWYQQTPGQGLQFLFEYFSETQRNKGNFPGRFSGRQFSNSRSEMNVSTLELGDSALYLCASSFRVGTEAFFGQGTRLTVV.

V usage is TRBV28 and J usage is TRBJ1-3, with 8 bases fitting TRBD1. Germline CDR1 MDHEN, CDR2 SYDVKM. This CDR3 is built from 16 residues. Trimming took 3 bases from V and 0 from J; bases not matched to a gene: 4. CDR3 sequence reads: CASSLDRVISGNTIYF. CDR3 sequence (DNA): TGTGCCAGCAGTTTGGACAGGGTCATCTCTGGAAACACCATATATTTT.